The clone carrying this TCR beta chain was seen only a few times. Profiling relied on immunoSEQ multiplex PCR, and the TCRdb table lists in-frame clones only, not all of them. The sample holds approximately 340,000 clones, 87% seen once. The record originates from a study of blood T cell repertoires in COVID-19. The CDR3 is 14 amino acids. V was clipped by 4 bases and J by 1 base; unmatched bases: 3. Germline-derived CDR1 and CDR2 are GTSNPN and SVGIG (reference sequence). The rearrangement joins TRBV30 to TRBJ2-2; 7 nucleotides line up with TRBD1. This sequence originates from a man aged 30 to 45 with COVID-19, enrolled during active disease. Sequencing was performed on peripheral blood. CDR3 loop: CAWKGARNTGELFF. DNA for the CDR3: TGTGCCTGGAAGGGGGCGAGGAACACCGGGGAGCTGTTTTTT.